This T cell receptor (beta chain) was sequenced in a study of T cell responses to AZD1222 COVID-19 vaccine. Study outcomes and limitations: Increases in Spike-specific TCR breadth and depth were seen after two AZD1222 doses. White British donors predominated, females outnumbered males, and clonal diversity was possibly underestimated.

With regard to this clone: What it recognizes is unknown.

Trimming pared 0 bases from V and 1 base from J, leaving 9 bases between. This CDR3 is built from 15 residues. Germline V gene sequence: CDR1 ENHRY, CDR2 SYGVKD. TCRdb keeps only in-frame clones here, not all; method: immunoSEQ multiplex PCR. The sample has 98,000 or so clones; roughly 83% are singletons. The chain combines TRBV10-3 with TRBJ1-2; weak D call: TRBD1 (6 bases). Material: peripheral blood, obtained 28 days after the second AZD1222 dose. The sequence came from an adult who received the AZD1222 COVID-19 vaccine. The CDR3 DNA reads TGTGCCATCAGTGAGTCAGGGGGGCTTAACTATGGCTACACCTTC. Its translation is CAISESGGLNYGYTF.